This T cell receptor beta chain was documented in a study of cytomegalovirus exposure and HLA in healthy donors. Study observations and caveats: TCR beta chains associated with HLA were, in a later analysis, more clonally expanded than equally common others. The only immune exposure information that was available was CMV serostatus.

For this clone: Antigen specificity is unknown.

This PCR relied on a set of 60 Vbeta primers and 13 Jbeta primers. Produced via immunoSEQ multiplex PCR; TCRdb's table is partial and in-frame only. The sample holds 95,000 to 120,000 clones, over 75% seen once. From germline, CDR1 is SNHLY and CDR2 FYNNEI. CDR3 size: 15 residues. V dropped 3 bases and J dropped 4; count of bases not matched to a gene: 7. The chain recombines TRBV2 with TRBJ2-3, with 7 bases lining up with TRBD2. Sequencing was performed on PBMCs. The TCR originated in a woman between 25 and 40 years old in good health and CMV-seropositive. In DNA, the CDR3 is TGTGCCAGCAGTGAGGTCGGGGGGAGGGCAGATACGCAGTATTTT. It yields the protein CASSEVGGRADTQYF.